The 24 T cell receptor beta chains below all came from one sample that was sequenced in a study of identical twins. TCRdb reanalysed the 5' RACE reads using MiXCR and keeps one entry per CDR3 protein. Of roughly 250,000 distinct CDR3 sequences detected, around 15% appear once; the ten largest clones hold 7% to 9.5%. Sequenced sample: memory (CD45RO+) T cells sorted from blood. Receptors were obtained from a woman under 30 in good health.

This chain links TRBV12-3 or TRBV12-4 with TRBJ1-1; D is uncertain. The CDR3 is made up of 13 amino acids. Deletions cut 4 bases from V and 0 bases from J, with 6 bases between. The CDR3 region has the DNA TGTGCCAGCAGTTGGACCCTGAACACTGAAGCTTTCTTT. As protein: CASSWTLNTEAFF.

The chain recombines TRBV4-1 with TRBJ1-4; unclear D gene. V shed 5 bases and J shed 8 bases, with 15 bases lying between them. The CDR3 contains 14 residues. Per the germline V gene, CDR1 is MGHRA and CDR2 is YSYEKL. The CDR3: CASSFPGPREKLFF. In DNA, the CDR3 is TGCGCCAGCAGCTTCCCGGGCCCGAGGGAAAAACTGTTTTTT.

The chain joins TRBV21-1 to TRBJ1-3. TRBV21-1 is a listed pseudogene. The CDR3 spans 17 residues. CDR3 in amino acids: CASSKGLVAGSGNTIYF. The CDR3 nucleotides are TGTGCCAGCAGCAAAGGGTTGGTTGCCGGTTCTGGAAACACCATATATTTT.

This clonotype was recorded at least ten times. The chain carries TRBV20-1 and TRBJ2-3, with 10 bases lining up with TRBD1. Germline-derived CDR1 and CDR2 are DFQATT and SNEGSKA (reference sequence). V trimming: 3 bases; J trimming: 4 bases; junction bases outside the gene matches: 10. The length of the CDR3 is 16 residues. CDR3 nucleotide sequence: TGCAGTGCTAGTACACCCCCGGGACAGGGGCCAGATACGCAGTATTTT. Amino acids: CSASTPPGQGPDTQYF.

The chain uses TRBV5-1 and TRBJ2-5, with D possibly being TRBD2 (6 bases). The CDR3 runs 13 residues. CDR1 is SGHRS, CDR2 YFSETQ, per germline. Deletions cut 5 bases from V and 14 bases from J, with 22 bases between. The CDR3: CASRPRESVICYF. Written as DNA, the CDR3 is TGCGCCAGCAGGCCTCGGGAGTCCGTCATATGTTACTTC.

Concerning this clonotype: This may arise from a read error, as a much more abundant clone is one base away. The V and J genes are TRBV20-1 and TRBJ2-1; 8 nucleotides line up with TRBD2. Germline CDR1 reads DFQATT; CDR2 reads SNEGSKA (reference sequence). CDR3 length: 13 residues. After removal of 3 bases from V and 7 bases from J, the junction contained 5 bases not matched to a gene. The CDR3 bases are TGCAGTGCTAGCGGGGGGGCCAGGAATGAGCAGTTCTTC. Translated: CSASGGARNEQFF.

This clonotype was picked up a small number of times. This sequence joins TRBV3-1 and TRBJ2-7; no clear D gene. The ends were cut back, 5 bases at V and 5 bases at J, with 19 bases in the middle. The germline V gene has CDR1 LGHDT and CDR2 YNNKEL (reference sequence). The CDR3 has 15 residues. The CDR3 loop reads CASSDRILVRDEQYF. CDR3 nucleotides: TGTGCCAGCAGCGATCGAATTTTAGTAAGGGACGAGCAGTACTTC.

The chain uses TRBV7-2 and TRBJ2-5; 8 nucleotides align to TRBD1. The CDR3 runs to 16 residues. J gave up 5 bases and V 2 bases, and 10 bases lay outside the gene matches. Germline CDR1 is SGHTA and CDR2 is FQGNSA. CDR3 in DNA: TGTGCCAGCAGCTTATGGGTTCGCCAGGGGGCGGAGACCCAGTACTTC. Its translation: CASSLWVRQGAETQYF.

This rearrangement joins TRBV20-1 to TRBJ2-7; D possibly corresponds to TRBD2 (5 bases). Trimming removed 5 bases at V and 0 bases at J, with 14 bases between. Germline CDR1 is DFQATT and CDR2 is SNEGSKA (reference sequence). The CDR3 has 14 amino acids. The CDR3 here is CSALDSPSSYEQYF. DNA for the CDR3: TGCAGTGCTCTGGACTCCCCTAGCTCCTACGAGCAGTACTTC.

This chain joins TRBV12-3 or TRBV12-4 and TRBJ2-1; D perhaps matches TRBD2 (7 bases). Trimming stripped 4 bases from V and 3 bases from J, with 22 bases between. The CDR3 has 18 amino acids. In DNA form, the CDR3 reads TGTGCCAGCAGTTCCCCTAGCGGTGGGGGGGGCGTCTACAATGAGCAGTTCTTC. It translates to CASSSPSGGGGVYNEQFF.

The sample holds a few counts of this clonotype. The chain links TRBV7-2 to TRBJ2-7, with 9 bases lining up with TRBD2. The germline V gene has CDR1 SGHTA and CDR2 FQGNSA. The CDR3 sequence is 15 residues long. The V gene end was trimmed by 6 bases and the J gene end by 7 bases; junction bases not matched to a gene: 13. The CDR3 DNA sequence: TGTGCCAGCAGTCGACGGGTAGCGGGAGCAGAAGAGCAGTACTTC. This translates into CASSRRVAGAEEQYF.

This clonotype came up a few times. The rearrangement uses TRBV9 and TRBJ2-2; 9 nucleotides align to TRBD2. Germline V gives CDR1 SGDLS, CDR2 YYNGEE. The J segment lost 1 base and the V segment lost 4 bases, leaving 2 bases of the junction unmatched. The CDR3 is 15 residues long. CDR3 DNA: TGTGCCAGCAGCAATAGCGGGAGGAACACCGGGGAGCTGTTTTTT. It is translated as CASSNSGRNTGELFF.

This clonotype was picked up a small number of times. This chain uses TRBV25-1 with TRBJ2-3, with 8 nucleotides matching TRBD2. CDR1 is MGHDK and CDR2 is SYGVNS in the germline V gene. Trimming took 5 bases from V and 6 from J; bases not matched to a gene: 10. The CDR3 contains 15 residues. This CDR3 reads CASSPMGGRFDTQYF. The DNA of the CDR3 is TGTGCCAGCAGTCCTATGGGCGGGAGGTTCGATACGCAGTATTTT.

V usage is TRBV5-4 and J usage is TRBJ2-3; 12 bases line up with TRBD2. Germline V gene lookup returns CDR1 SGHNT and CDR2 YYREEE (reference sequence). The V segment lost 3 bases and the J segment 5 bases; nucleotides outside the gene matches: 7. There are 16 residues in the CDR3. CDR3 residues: CASSSTSGGRGDTQYF. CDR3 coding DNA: TGTGCCAGCAGCTCCACTAGCGGGGGGCGTGGAGATACGCAGTATTTT.

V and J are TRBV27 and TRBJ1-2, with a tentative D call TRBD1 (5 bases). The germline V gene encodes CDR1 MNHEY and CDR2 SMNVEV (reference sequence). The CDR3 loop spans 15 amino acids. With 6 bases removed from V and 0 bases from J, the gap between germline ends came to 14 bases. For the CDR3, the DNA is TGTGCCAGCAGACGTAAGGACACTACTAACTATGGCTACACCTTC. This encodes CASRRKDTTNYGYTF.

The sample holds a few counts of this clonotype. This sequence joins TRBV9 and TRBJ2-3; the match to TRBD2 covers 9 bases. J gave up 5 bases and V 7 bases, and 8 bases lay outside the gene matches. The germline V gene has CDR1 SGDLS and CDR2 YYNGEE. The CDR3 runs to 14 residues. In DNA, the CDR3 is TGTGCCAGCTCCACTAGCGGGCCAAGAGATACGCAGTATTTT. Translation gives CASSTSGPRDTQYF.

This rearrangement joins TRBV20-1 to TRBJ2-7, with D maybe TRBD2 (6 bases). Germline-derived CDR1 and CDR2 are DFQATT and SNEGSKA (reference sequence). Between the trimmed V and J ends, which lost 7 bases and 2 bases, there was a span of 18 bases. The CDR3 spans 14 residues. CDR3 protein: CSGGADLTTYEQYF. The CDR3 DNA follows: TGCAGTGGCGGGGCGGACCTGACCACCTACGAGCAGTACTTC.

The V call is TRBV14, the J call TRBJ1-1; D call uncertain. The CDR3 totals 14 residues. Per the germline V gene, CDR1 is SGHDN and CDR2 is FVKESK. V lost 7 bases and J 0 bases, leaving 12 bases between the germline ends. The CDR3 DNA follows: TGTGCCAGCACGCGGAGTAACATGAACACTGAAGCTTTCTTT. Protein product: CASTRSNMNTEAFF.

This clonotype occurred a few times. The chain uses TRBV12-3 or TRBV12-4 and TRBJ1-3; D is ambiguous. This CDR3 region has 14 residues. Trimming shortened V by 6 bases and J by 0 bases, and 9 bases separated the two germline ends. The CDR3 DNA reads TGTGCCAGCAGGAAATATACCTCTGGAAACACCATATATTTT. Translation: CASRKYTSGNTIYF.

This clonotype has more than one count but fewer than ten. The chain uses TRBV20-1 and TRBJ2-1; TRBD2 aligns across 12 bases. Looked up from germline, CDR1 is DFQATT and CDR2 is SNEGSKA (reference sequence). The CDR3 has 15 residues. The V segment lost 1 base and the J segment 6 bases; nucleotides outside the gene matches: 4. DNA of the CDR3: TGCAGTGCTAGAGGGCTAGCGGGGGGGGCCAATGAGCAGTTCTTC. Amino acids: CSARGLAGGANEQFF.

CDR3 region: CSAATGPLSTDTQYF. The CDR3 DNA sequence: TGCAGTGCCGCCACGGGGCCTCTAAGCACAGATACGCAGTATTTT. The chain links TRBV20-1 to TRBJ2-3, with D perhaps assigned TRBD1 or TRBD2 (5 bases each). V lost 6 bases to trimming and J lost 0 bases, with 16 bases between them. CDR1 and CDR2 from the germline V gene are DFQATT and SNEGSKA (reference sequence). The CDR3 totals 15 residues.

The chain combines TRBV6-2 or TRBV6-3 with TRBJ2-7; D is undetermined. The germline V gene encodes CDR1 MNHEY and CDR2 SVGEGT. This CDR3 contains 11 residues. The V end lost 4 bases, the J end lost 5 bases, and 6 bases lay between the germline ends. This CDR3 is CASSWADEQYF. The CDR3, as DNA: TGTGCCAGCAGTTGGGCGGACGAGCAGTACTTC.

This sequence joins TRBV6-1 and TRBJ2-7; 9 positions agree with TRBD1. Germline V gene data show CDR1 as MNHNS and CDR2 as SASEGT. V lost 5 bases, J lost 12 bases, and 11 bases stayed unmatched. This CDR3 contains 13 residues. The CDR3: CASSIPGQGQRYF. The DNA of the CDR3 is TGTGCCAGCAGTATTCCGGGACAGGGCCAGCGGTACTTC.

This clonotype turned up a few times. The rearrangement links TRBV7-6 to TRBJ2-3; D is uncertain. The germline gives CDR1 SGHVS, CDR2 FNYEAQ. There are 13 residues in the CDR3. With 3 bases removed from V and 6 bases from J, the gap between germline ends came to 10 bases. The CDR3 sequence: CASSFRLDDTQYF. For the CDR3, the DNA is TGTGCCAGCAGCTTTCGGTTGGATGATACGCAGTATTTT. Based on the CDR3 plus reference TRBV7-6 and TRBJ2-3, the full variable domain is GAGVSQSPRYKVTKRGQDVALRCDPISGHVSLYWYRQALGQGPEFLTYFNYEAQQDKSGLPNDRFSAERPEGSISTLTIQRTEQRDSAMYRCASSFRLDDTQYFGPGTRLTVL.